The rows below give T cell receptor beta chains drawn from one sample of a study of cytomegalovirus exposure and HLA in healthy donors. Assay used: immunoSEQ multiplex PCR; TCRdb lists only in-frame clones, some missing. The sample carries roughly 200,000 clones, 77% recorded once. Material: PBMCs. The receptors were gathered from an older woman in good health and CMV-seropositive. Each CDR3 is given with its conserved first and last residue. Fields, in order: D gene, V gene, J gene, clone size, CDR3 protein, CDR3 DNA. A D gene is named only where the DNA matches it firmly. Part of the rows lack a size; the others show once, few, many or a class for expanded clones.

d_call: NA; v_call: TRBV29-1; j_call: TRBJ2-1; clone_size: few; cdr3_aa: CSVSGAEGNEQFF; cdr3_nt: TGCAGCGTAAGCGGCGCCGAGGGCAATGAGCAGTTCTTC
d_call: TRBD2; v_call: TRBV7-9; j_call: TRBJ2-7; clone_size: NA; cdr3_aa: CASSPGGSSYEQYF; cdr3_nt: TGTGCCAGCAGCCCGGGGGGGAGCTCCTACGAGCAGTACTTC
d_call: NA; v_call: TRBV4-1; j_call: TRBJ2-7; clone_size: NA; cdr3_aa: CASSQAPSQDEQYF; cdr3_nt: TGCGCCAGCAGCCAAGCCCCCTCACAAGACGAGCAGTACTTC
d_call: NA; v_call: TRBV27; j_call: TRBJ1-6; clone_size: NA; cdr3_aa: CASKSNLGAERTYNSPLHF; cdr3_nt: TGTGCCAGCAAATCAAACCTAGGGGCAGAAAGAACCTATAATTCACCCCTCCACTTT
d_call: NA; v_call: TRBV5-8; j_call: TRBJ2-1; clone_size: NA; cdr3_aa: CASRLTGTNEQFF; cdr3_nt: TGTGCCAGCAGGCTTACAGGGACGAATGAGCAGTTCTTC
d_call: TRBD1; v_call: TRBV5-1; j_call: TRBJ2-1; clone_size: NA; cdr3_aa: CASSETGGPNEQFF; cdr3_nt: TGCGCCAGCAGCGAGACAGGGGGCCCTAATGAGCAGTTCTTC
d_call: TRBD1; v_call: TRBV7-9; j_call: TRBJ2-1; clone_size: once; cdr3_aa: CASSWGTGNEQFF; cdr3_nt: TGTGCCAGCAGCTGGGGGACAGGGAATGAGCAGTTCTTC
d_call: NA; v_call: TRBV5-8; j_call: TRBJ1-1; clone_size: NA; cdr3_aa: CASSLRGNEAFF; cdr3_nt: TGTGCCAGCAGCTTGCGGGGGAATGAAGCTTTCTTT
d_call: TRBD2; v_call: TRBV5-1; j_call: TRBJ2-3; clone_size: NA; cdr3_aa: CASSLGLAEDTQYF; cdr3_nt: TGCGCCAGCAGCTTGGGGCTAGCGGAAGATACGCAGTATTTT
d_call: NA; v_call: TRBV30; j_call: TRBJ1-3; clone_size: NA; cdr3_aa: CAWSIQGNTIYF; cdr3_nt: TGTGCCTGGAGCATACAGGGAAACACCATATATTTT
d_call: NA; v_call: TRBV7-7; j_call: TRBJ2-1; clone_size: NA; cdr3_aa: CASSPTSGVTEQFF; cdr3_nt: TGTGCCAGCAGCCCGACCTCCGGGGTGACCGAGCAGTTCTTC
d_call: NA; v_call: TRBV5-4; j_call: TRBJ2-5; clone_size: NA; cdr3_aa: CASSPGTSKETQYF; cdr3_nt: TGTGCCAGCAGCCCGGGGACTTCCAAAGAGACCCAGTACTTC
d_call: NA; v_call: TRBV9; j_call: TRBJ2-2; clone_size: NA; cdr3_aa: CASSVLSGLGTGELFF; cdr3_nt: TGTGCCAGCAGCGTACTATCTGGGCTCGGCACCGGGGAGCTGTTTTTT
d_call: NA; v_call: TRBV4-2; j_call: TRBJ2-3; clone_size: few; cdr3_aa: CASSPREVTDTQYF; cdr3_nt: TGTGCCAGCAGCCCCCGCGAGGTAACAGATACGCAGTATTTT
d_call: TRBD2; v_call: TRBV11-2; j_call: TRBJ2-7; clone_size: NA; cdr3_aa: CASSLVGGAYEQYF; cdr3_nt: TGTGCCAGCAGCTTAGTCGGGGGGGCCTACGAGCAGTACTTC
d_call: NA; v_call: TRBV6-5; j_call: TRBJ1-2; clone_size: NA; cdr3_aa: CASRRTGAYGYTF; cdr3_nt: TGTGCCAGCAGACGAACAGGAGCCTATGGCTACACCTTC
d_call: NA; v_call: TRBV7-7; j_call: TRBJ1-1; clone_size: NA; cdr3_aa: CASSADRNTEAFF; cdr3_nt: TGTGCCAGCAGCGCTGATAGGAACACTGAAGCTTTCTTT
d_call: NA; v_call: TRBV11-2; j_call: TRBJ2-3; clone_size: NA; cdr3_aa: CASTHDYTDTQYF; cdr3_nt: TGTGCCAGCACCCATGACTACACAGATACGCAGTATTTT
d_call: NA; v_call: TRBV18; j_call: TRBJ1-1; clone_size: NA; cdr3_aa: CASSPPGIWGETEAFF; cdr3_nt: TGTGCCAGCTCACCACCGGGTATCTGGGGGGAAACTGAAGCTTTCTTT
d_call: TRBD1; v_call: TRBV18; j_call: TRBJ1-1; clone_size: NA; cdr3_aa: CASSQGQGSEAFF; cdr3_nt: TGTGCCAGCTCTCAAGGACAGGGGAGTGAAGCTTTCTTT
d_call: TRBD2; v_call: TRBV11-2; j_call: TRBJ2-3; clone_size: NA; cdr3_aa: CASSLTGGSTDTQYF; cdr3_nt: TGTGCCAGCAGCCTAACGGGGGGGAGCACAGATACGCAGTATTTT
d_call: NA; v_call: TRBV11-1; j_call: TRBJ2-5; clone_size: NA; cdr3_aa: CASSPIVAQGETQYF; cdr3_nt: TGTGCCAGCAGCCCCATCGTGGCCCAGGGGGAGACCCAGTACTTC
d_call: TRBD2; v_call: TRBV2; j_call: TRBJ2-6; clone_size: NA; cdr3_aa: CASSDGGSGANVLTF; cdr3_nt: TGTGCCAGCAGTGACGGGGGGAGTGGGGCCAACGTCCTGACTTTC
d_call: NA; v_call: TRBV5-4; j_call: TRBJ2-7; clone_size: NA; cdr3_aa: CASSLEITYEQYF; cdr3_nt: TGTGCCAGCAGCTTGGAAATTACCTACGAGCAGTACTTC
d_call: NA; v_call: TRBV10-3; j_call: TRBJ1-1; clone_size: NA; cdr3_aa: CAINGGEGESNTEAFF; cdr3_nt: TGTGCCATTAATGGCGGGGAGGGAGAATCGAACACTGAAGCTTTCTTT
d_call: NA; v_call: TRBV7-3; j_call: TRBJ2-1; clone_size: NA; cdr3_aa: CASSLTGGSYNEQFF; cdr3_nt: TGTGCCAGCAGCTTAACAGGGGGCTCCTACAATGAGCAGTTCTTC
d_call: TRBD2; v_call: TRBV19; j_call: TRBJ2-7; clone_size: NA; cdr3_aa: CASSIESGRVYEQYF; cdr3_nt: TGTGCCAGTAGTATAGAAAGCGGGAGAGTATACGAGCAGTACTTC
d_call: NA; v_call: TRBV6-1; j_call: TRBJ2-7; clone_size: NA; cdr3_aa: CATLSGDTSYEQYF; cdr3_nt: TGTGCCACCCTAAGCGGGGACACCTCCTACGAGCAGTACTTC
d_call: TRBD1; v_call: TRBV15; j_call: TRBJ1-2; clone_size: NA; cdr3_aa: CATSRDNRGSRLNYGYTF; cdr3_nt: TGTGCCACCAGCAGAGATAACAGGGGAAGCAGGCTGAACTATGGCTACACCTTC
d_call: NA; v_call: TRBV9; j_call: TRBJ1-2; clone_size: NA; cdr3_aa: CASSTLTQNYGYTF; cdr3_nt: TGTGCCAGCAGCACACTGACACAGAACTATGGCTACACCTTC
d_call: NA; v_call: TRBV7-9; j_call: TRBJ2-7; clone_size: NA; cdr3_aa: CASSFSADSYEQYF; cdr3_nt: TGTGCCAGCAGCTTTTCCGCGGACTCCTACGAGCAGTACTTC